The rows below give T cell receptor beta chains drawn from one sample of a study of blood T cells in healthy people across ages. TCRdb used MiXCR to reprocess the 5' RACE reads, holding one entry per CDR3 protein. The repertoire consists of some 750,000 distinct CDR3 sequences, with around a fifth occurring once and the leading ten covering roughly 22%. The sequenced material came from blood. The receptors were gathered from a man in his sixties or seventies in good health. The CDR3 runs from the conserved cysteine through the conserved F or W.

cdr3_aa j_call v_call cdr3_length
CASSLSTGRTNEKLFF TRBJ1-4 TRBV5-1 16
CASSVRDSNEKLFF TRBJ1-4 TRBV5-1 14
CASGLDGFNQPQHF TRBJ1-5 TRBV12-5 14
CAISEGQNIHPEAFF TRBJ1-1 TRBV10-3 15
CASSLISETVGKLFF TRBJ1-4 TRBV7-9 15
CATSDSPGGDGYTF TRBJ1-2 TRBV24-1 14
CASSPSLAGERETQYF TRBJ2-5 TRBV11-3 16
CATTLSTGAHYNEQFF NA TRBV15 16
CASTDTGALGNEQFF TRBJ2-1 TRBV19 15
CASSFVRRDPTDTQYF TRBJ2-3 TRBV12-3/TRBV12-4 16
CSVERTRGTIYF TRBJ1-3 TRBV29-1 12
CSVGRGLAGVEQYF TRBJ2-7 TRBV29-1 14
CASRSGTYNEQFF TRBJ2-1 TRBV7-9 13
CSARRVAGVAEQFF TRBJ2-1 TRBV20-1 14
CASGRALGNTEAFF TRBJ1-1 TRBV12-3/TRBV12-4 14
CSLGRGYIEQFF TRBJ2-1 TRBV20-1 12
CASSQAPGREYHNEQFF NA TRBV3-1 17
CASTPTGPYTEAFF TRBJ1-1 TRBV12-3/TRBV12-4 14
CASSPSGAGNTIYF TRBJ1-3 TRBV7-9 14
CASSHQDRYNEQLF TRBJ2-7 TRBV7-2 14
CASSQGGPGYQPQHF TRBJ1-5 TRBV3-1 15
CASSNLDRVVTEAFF TRBJ1-1 TRBV6-1 15